This TCR beta chain was recovered during a study of T cell responses to AZD1222 COVID-19 vaccine. Study-level findings and limits: Rises in breadth and depth of Spike-specific TCRs came after two AZD1222 doses. Spike as a whole was targeted by vaccine-associated CD4 TCRs, dominant at 160-218 and 743-854. Repertoire sampling was restricted to post-peak T cell response timepoints. Unmutated regions of variants are reportedly targeted by nearly half of spike-specific TCRs.

Looked up from germline, CDR1 is KGHSH and CDR2 is LQKENI. The CDR3 spans 16 residues. The V and J ends lost 6 bases and 4 bases respectively, with 19 bases between them. A remark on this clone: What it binds is unknown.

Here immunoSEQ multiplex PCR was the method, and the copy in TCRdb shows in-frame clones only, minus some. The sample carries 90,000 to 150,000 clones, approximately 90% recorded once. The TCR originated in an adult who received the AZD1222 COVID-19 vaccine. The gene calls are TRBV18 and TRBJ2-1; TRBD1 or TRBD2 may be the D gene (5 bases each). The sample here was peripheral blood, taken 28 days after the second AZD1222 dose. The CDR3 DNA sequence: TGTGCCAGCTCCCCCCAGAGAGGGACGGTTTACAATGAGCAGTTCTTC. As protein: CASSPQRGTVYNEQFF.